This is a list of T cell receptor beta chains from one sample in a study of metastatic and nonmetastatic thyroid tumors. TCRdb redid the clone calls on the PCR reads using MiXCR. The sample lists several thousand clones, 35% occurring once. Sequencing was carried out using tumor tissue. The receptors derive from a female donor with papillary thyroid cancer or a benign thyroid nodule (not recorded which). Some clones in this sample may be carry-over from other donors' samples. The CDR3 runs from the conserved cysteine through the conserved F or W. A D gene is named only where the DNA matches it firmly. Clone size is shown for a subset of rows, as once, few, many or a class of expanded clone.

DNA,CDR3,J,V,D,size
TGCAGTGCTAGAGCGGGGTCTCCGGATGAGCAGTTCTTC,CSARAGSPDEQFF,TRBJ2-1,TRBV20-1,.,.
TGTGCCAGCAGTCTCATGACAGGGGGCACCTATGGCTACACCTTC,CASSLMTGGTYGYTF,TRBJ1-2,TRBV27,TRBD1,few
TGCAGTGTTTCATTCTCGGACCCCCGGGGGGGGACCCAGTACTTC,CSVSFSDPRGGTQYF,TRBJ2-5,TRBV20-1,TRBD2,.
TGTGCCAGCAGCGACCGGGACAGGGGCCCGGGGTTACAGCCCCTCCACTTT,CASSDRDRGPGLQPLHF,TRBJ1-6,TRBV11-1,TRBD1,.
TGTGCCAGCAGCAATTTGGGACTAGCGGAAGCCTACGAGCAGTACTTC,CASSNLGLAEAYEQYF,TRBJ2-7,TRBV7-8,TRBD2,.
TGTGCCAGCAGTTTCTACTACGGATACGAGCAGTACTTC,CASSFYYGYEQYF,TRBJ2-7,TRBV6-5,.,.
TGTGCCACCAGTGATTTAGGACAGGGGATAGAGACCCAGTACTTC,CATSDLGQGIETQYF,TRBJ2-5,TRBV24-1,TRBD1,many
TGTGCCAGCAGCGGTCGGACTAGTTCGTTCGACGAGCAGTACTTC,CASSGRTSSFDEQYF,TRBJ2-7,TRBV7-9,TRBD2,.
TGTGCCAGCAGCTCTCTAATCTATGAGCAGTTCTTC,CASSSLIYEQFF,TRBJ2-1,TRBV7-3,.,few
TGCGCCAGCAGCCAAGACAGGGCGGTAGGTCAGCCCCAGCATTTT,CASSQDRAVGQPQHF,TRBJ1-5,TRBV4-1,.,large
TGCAGTGCTAGTCACCCGGGACAGTTAAGCAATCAGCCCCAGCATTTT,CSASHPGQLSNQPQHF,TRBJ1-5,TRBV20-1,TRBD1,.
TGTGCCAGCAGTGAACAACCCTACGAGCAGTACTTC,CASSEQPYEQYF,TRBJ2-7,TRBV2,.,.
TGCAGTGCTAGACGGGAGGGGCTGGACAATGAGCAGTTCTTC,CSARREGLDNEQFF,TRBJ2-1,TRBV20-1,TRBD2,.
TGTGCCAGCAGCTTAGTGGCAGGGGGGGGCTATGGCTACACCTTC,CASSLVAGGGYGYTF,TRBJ1-2,TRBV11-2,TRBD1,once
TGTGCCAGCAGCTTAATCCGGGGGGACTCCGAGCAGTTCTTC,CASSLIRGDSEQFF,TRBJ2-1,TRBV11-3,TRBD2,.
TGTGCCAGCAGCTTAGAGAGCGGGAGTTATACGCAGTATTTT,CASSLESGSYTQYF,TRBJ2-3,TRBV11-1,TRBD2,few
TGTGCCAGCAGTTTAGGCGGGAATCAGGAGACCCAGTACTTC,CASSLGGNQETQYF,TRBJ2-5,TRBV28,.,few
TGCGCCAGCAGCCAAGTAGTGGCGGGAGTTCAGTACGAGCAGTACTTC,CASSQVVAGVQYEQYF,TRBJ2-7,TRBV4-1,TRBD2,.
TGTGCCAGCAGCGGCACAGGGGGGTTAAGTGGCTACACCTTC,CASSGTGGLSGYTF,TRBJ1-2,TRBV5-6,TRBD1,medium-sized
TGTGCCAGTTGGGGGGCGCACGAGCAGTACTTC,CASWGAHEQYF,TRBJ2-7,TRBV19,.,few
TGTGCCAGCAAAGGGTCTTACGCCTACGAGCAGTACTTC,CASKGSYAYEQYF,TRBJ2-7,TRBV28,.,.
TGTGCCAGCAGCGGTCTATCGGCCAACTACGAGCAGTACTTC,CASSGLSANYEQYF,TRBJ2-7,TRBV7-9,.,.
TGTGCCAGCAGCTACGCTCCGGGACGCCAGGGGAATGAGTATTTCTTC,CASSYAPGRQGNEYFF,TRBJ2-1,TRBV11-1,.,.
TGTGCCAGCTCACCACTAGTATCGGAGACCCAGTACTTC,CASSPLVSETQYF,TRBJ2-5,TRBV18,.,.
TGTGCCAGCAGTACTTCAACCGGGACAACGAGCTCTGGGGCCAACGTCCTGACTTTC,CASSTSTGTTSSGANVLTF,TRBJ2-6,TRBV2,.,.